Below, one T cell receptor beta chain is given with its context. These data are taken from a study of blood T cell repertoires in COVID-19. On the study more broadly: From T cells, B-cell-depleted T cells, or PBMCs came the material, which was cDNA or gDNA.

As originally analysed: Quantification of nucleated cells was approximated via reference gene primer amplification. The protocol was immunoSEQ multiplex PCR, while the TCRdb copy is restricted to in-frame clones and leaves out a portion. V and J calls plus clone size are reproduced from that table; the DNA served to infer D and trimming. The sample holds 60,000 to 95,000 clones, over 80% seen once. The receptor was derived from a woman in her forties or fifties with acute or convalescent COVID-19. The sample consisted of peripheral blood.

CDR3 sequence reads: CASSPGTGGMDEQFF. CDR3 DNA: TGTGCCAGCAGCCCCGGGACAGGGGGAATGGATGAGCAGTTCTTC. The V gene is TRBV5-5, the J gene TRBJ2-1; 11 bases are a match to TRBD1. The V gene end was trimmed by 4 bases and the J gene end by 8 bases; junction bases not matched to a gene: 8. Germline CDR1 is SGHKS and CDR2 is YYEKEE (reference sequence). The CDR3 contains 15 residues. Full variable domain (remainder filled in from reference TRBV5-5 and TRBJ2-1): DAGVTQSPTHLIKTRGQQVTLRCSPISGHKSVSWYQQVLGQGPQFIFQYYEKEERGRGNFPDRFSARQFPNYSSELNVNALLLGDSALYLCASSPGTGGMDEQFFGPGTRLTVL.